These 11 T cell receptor beta chains share one sample of origin, sequenced in a study of metastatic and nonmetastatic thyroid tumors. Using MiXCR, TCRdb reanalyzed the PCR reads. The table records about 31,000 clones, about 20% of them present only once. Every patient was untreated before thyroid surgery. Material: blood. The source is a female donor with papillary thyroid cancer or a benign thyroid nodule (not recorded which). Some clones in this sample may be carry-over from other donors' samples.

This clone has at least ten counts. The chain joins TRBV19 to TRBJ2-1; D gene uncertain. The CDR3 sequence is 14 residues long. Germline assignment: CDR1 LNHDA and CDR2 SQIVND (reference sequence). Trimming removed 2 bases from V and 6 bases from J, with 11 bases in between. This CDR3 reads CASSISALFNEQFF. DNA of the CDR3: TGTGCCAGTAGTATATCGGCCCTTTTCAATGAGCAGTTCTTC.

As concerns this clone: The conserved phenylalanine or tryptophan normally closing the CDR3 is absent here, so this likely arose from a read error. The DNA is omitted, as the CDR3 cannot be located on it reliably, and the CDR3 follows TCRdb's listing. The chain uses TRBV27 and TRBJ1-2; the listed D gene, TRBD1, was not tested against the DNA. CDR1 and CDR2 from the germline V gene are MNHEY and SMNVEV (reference sequence). The CDR3 region is 14 residues in length, termini included. CDR3 sequence: CASSLSAPRHRRYS.

This clone occurred a few times. The V gene is TRBV6-4, the J gene TRBJ2-3; maybe TRBD2 (5 bases). V was cut by 0 bases and J by 6 bases, with 13 bases left in between. Germline CDR1 is MRHNA and CDR2 is SNTAGT. This CDR3 has 15 residues. The CDR3 DNA reads as TGTGCCAGCAGTGACTCACGGCGGGCCGGGGATACGCAGTATTTT. This encodes CASSDSRRAGDTQYF.

This clone was recorded at least ten times. The chain recombines TRBV6-1 with TRBJ1-1, with 12 nucleotides matching TRBD1. V was pared by 6 bases and J by 4 bases, with 9 bases of the junction left unmatched. This CDR3 has 16 amino acids. The V gene's germline CDR1 is MNHNS and CDR2 SASEGT. CDR3 coding DNA: TGTGCCAGCAGCCCCCGGGACAGGGGGCTGGGCACTGAAGCTTTCTTT. Translation gives CASSPRDRGLGTEAFF.

In its sample, this clone is hyperexpanded. This chain joins TRBV6-4 and TRBJ2-1; 14 bases agree with TRBD2. The trim removed 6 bases at V and 8 bases at J, leaving 6 bases unmatched. Germline V lookup: CDR1 MRHNA, CDR2 SNTAGT. CDR3 length: 15 amino acids. The CDR3 is CASRTSGGAGDEQFF. DNA of the CDR3: TGTGCCAGCAGGACTAGCGGGGGGGCCGGGGATGAGCAGTTCTTC.

The table lists this clone with a few counts. CDR3 in amino acids: CARRGGVDGYTF. The CDR3 nucleotides read TGTGCCCGCCGAGGGGGGGTTGATGGCTACACCTTC. V gene TRBV9 combines with J gene TRBJ1-2; tentative D call: TRBD1 (6 bases). Deletions cut 10 bases from V and 6 bases from J, with 16 bases between. Germline CDR1 reads SGDLS; CDR2 reads YYNGEE. The CDR3 extends over 12 amino acids.

This clone showed up many times. V gene TRBV7-9 combines with J gene TRBJ1-5; 11 positions agree with TRBD1. Germline CDR1 SEHNR, CDR2 FQNEAQ (reference sequence). This CDR3 comprises 15 residues. The junction had 6 bases not matched to a gene; V was cut back by 6 bases and J by 5 bases. CDR3: CASRGGTGGDQPQHF. In DNA form, the CDR3 reads TGTGCCAGCAGGGGAGGGACAGGGGGGGATCAGCCCCAGCATTTT.

The rearrangement joins TRBV2 to TRBJ2-3, with 11 bases that match TRBD2. This CDR3 has 16 amino acids. J gave up 3 bases and V 3 bases, and 5 bases lay outside the gene matches. Per germline, CDR1 SNHLY and CDR2 FYNNEI. The chain's CDR3 is CASSDALAGATDTQYF. DNA for the CDR3: TGTGCCAGCAGTGACGCACTAGCGGGAGCTACAGATACGCAGTATTTT.

The V and J genes are TRBV20-1 and TRBJ2-7; D gene uncertain. The CDR3 loop spans 13 amino acids. The germline V and J ends were trimmed by 0 bases and 5 bases, with 11 bases remaining between them. Germline assignment: CDR1 DFQATT and CDR2 SNEGSKA (reference sequence). Here the CDR3 reads CSAREVSRNEQYF. CDR3 in DNA: TGCAGTGCTAGAGAGGTCTCAAGGAACGAGCAGTACTTC.

This clone was found a few times. Since the CDR3 does not end with the conserved phenylalanine or tryptophan, this likely comes from a read error. This chain links TRBV12-3 or TRBV12-4 with TRBJ2-7; D remains ambiguous. The CDR3 loop spans 16 amino acids. V lost 8 bases and J lost 3, with 23 bases in between. This CDR3 is CASQISSDAPVYEQYS. The CDR3 bases are TGTGCCAGCCAGATATCCTCGGACGCGCCCGTCTACGAGCAGTACTCC.

This clone was detected ten times or more. The chain is built from TRBV15 and TRBJ2-2; D is unclear. V lost 0 bases to trimming and J lost 4 bases, with 12 bases between them. The V gene's germline CDR1 is LNHNV and CDR2 YYDKDF (reference sequence). CDR3 length: 16 residues. CDR3 DNA: TGTGCCACCAGCAGAGATTCGGACGGTGTCACCGGGGAGCTGTTTTTT. Translation gives CATSRDSDGVTGELFF. The full variable domain, its missing parts supplied by reference TRBV15 and TRBJ2-2, is DAMVIQNPRYQVTQFGKPVTLSCSQTLNHNVMYWYQQKSSQAPKLLFHYYDKDFNNEADTPDNFQSRRPNTSFCFLDIRSPGLGDTAMYLCATSRDSDGVTGELFFGEGSRLTVL.